This T cell receptor (beta chain) was documented in a study of cytomegalovirus exposure and HLA in healthy donors. About this clone: Antigen specificity is unknown.

General study findings and limits: Some V segments (TRBV6-2 and TRBV6-3 among them) were excluded as indistinguishable.

The PCR made use of 60 Vbeta and 13 Jbeta primers. Clones were sequenced by immunoSEQ multiplex PCR, and TCRdb holds only the in-frame ones, with some missing. This sample has about 150,000 clones, with roughly 88% found just once. From germline, CDR1 is SGHTA and CDR2 FQGNSA. The CDR3 loop spans 13 amino acids. Trimming left V 5 bases short and J 5 bases short, with 9 bases between. The V gene is TRBV7-2, the J gene TRBJ1-4; a possible D gene is TRBD1 (6 bases). This receptor was obtained from a man between 45 and 60 years old in good health and CMV-seropositive. The source material was PBMCs. CDR3 residues: CASSPDSNEKLFF. The CDR3 DNA sequence: TGTGCCAGCAGCCCGGACAGCAATGAAAAACTGTTTTTT. The full variable domain, completed using reference TRBV7-2 and TRBJ1-4, is GAGVSQSPSNKVTEKGKDVELRCDPISGHTALYWYRQSLGQGLEFLIYFQGNSAPDKSGLPSDRFSAERTGGSVSTLTIQRTQQEDSAVYLCASSPDSNEKLFFGSGTQLSVL.